The rows below give T cell receptor beta chains drawn from one sample of a study of beta chain features in type 1 diabetes. Sequenced by immunoSEQ multiplex PCR; TCRdb stores in-frame clones only, minus some. Here the sample spans 400,000 to 600,000 clones, about 32% being singletons. What was sequenced was naive CD4+ T cells from blood. Receptors originate from a man aged 18 to 29 in good health. CDR3s include the opening cysteine and the closing phenylalanine or tryptophan. D genes are given only for firm matches. Part of the rows lack a size; the others show once, few, many or a class for expanded clones.

d_call	v_call	cdr3_length	clone_size	j_call	cdr3_aa	cdr3_nt
.	TRBV7-9	13	.	TRBJ2-3	CASSLGGSDTQYF	TGTGCCAGCAGCTTAGGGGGGTCAGATACGCAGTATTTT
TRBD1	TRBV2	13	.	TRBJ2-7	CASRGDSFYEQYF	TGTGCCAGCAGGGGGGACAGCTTCTACGAGCAGTACTTC
.	TRBV11-1	13	few	TRBJ1-1	CASSYREGAEAFF	TGTGCCAGCAGCTACAGGGAGGGGGCTGAAGCTTTCTTT
.	TRBV4-3	13	.	TRBJ2-1	CASSLGTLNEQFF	TGCGCCAGCAGCCTCGGGACTCTAAATGAGCAGTTCTTC
.	TRBV7-9	13	few	TRBJ2-6	CASSLGTGAVLTF	TGTGCCAGCAGCTTAGGCACAGGCGCCGTCCTGACTTTC
.	TRBV9	15	.	TRBJ2-5	CASSVGIHGGETQYF	TGTGCCAGCAGCGTTGGGATTCACGGGGGAGAGACCCAGTACTTC
.	TRBV30	12	.	TRBJ2-7	CAWSVDAYEQYF	TGTGCCTGGAGTGTTGACGCCTACGAGCAGTACTTC
TRBD2	TRBV6-5	15	.	TRBJ2-7	CASSRTSGSGYEQYF	TGTGCCAGCAGTCGGACTAGCGGGAGCGGCTACGAGCAGTACTTC
.	TRBV7-9	15	.	TRBJ2-5	CASSLGRQEWETQYF	TGTGCCAGCAGCTTAGGTCGGCAGGAGTGGGAGACCCAGTACTTC
TRBD2	TRBV7-2	15	.	TRBJ2-7	CASRQTSGNSYEQYF	TGTGCCAGCAGACAGACTAGCGGGAACTCCTACGAGCAGTACTTC
.	TRBV29-1	11	.	TRBJ2-5	CSFHGGETQYF	TGCAGCTTCCACGGAGGGGAGACCCAGTACTTC
TRBD2	TRBV29-1	15	.	TRBJ2-5	CSVDSLAGGGETQYF	TGCAGCGTTGACTCCCTAGCGGGTGGAGGAGAGACCCAGTACTTC
.	TRBV5-6	17	few	TRBJ2-1	CASSLAGIWGTYNEQFF	TGTGCCAGCAGCTTGGCAGGTATTTGGGGTACCTACAATGAGCAGTTCTTC
TRBD1	TRBV23-1	15	.	TRBJ1-5	CASSRTGAGNQPQHF	TGCGCCAGCAGTCGGACAGGGGCCGGCAATCAGCCCCAGCATTTT
TRBD2	TRBV9	15	.	TRBJ2-7	CASSVGGRGSYEQYF	TGTGCCAGCAGCGTAGGTGGGAGGGGATCCTACGAGCAGTACTTC
.	TRBV19	15	.	TRBJ2-1	CASINRGGRVNEQFF	TGTGCCAGTATCAATAGGGGAGGTAGGGTCAATGAGCAGTTCTTC
.	TRBV15	17	.	TRBJ2-5	CATSRDSAGGGSGTQYF	TGTGCCACCAGCAGAGATTCCGCCGGCGGGGGCTCAGGGACCCAGTACTTC
.	TRBV7-2	13	.	TRBJ2-3	CASSQQHRNTQYF	TGTGCCAGCAGTCAACAGCACAGGAATACGCAGTATTTT
TRBD2	TRBV29-1	15	.	TRBJ2-5	CSVLTGTSFQETQYF	TGCAGCGTCTTAACCGGGACTAGTTTCCAAGAGACCCAGTACTTC
.	TRBV28	14	.	TRBJ2-7	CASREVGSYYEQYF	TGTGCCAGCAGAGAAGTCGGGTCCTACTACGAGCAGTACTTC
.	TRBV11-2	13	.	TRBJ2-5	CASSAGPRETQYF	TGTGCCAGCAGCGCAGGACCGCGAGAGACCCAGTACTTC
.	TRBV30	14	few	TRBJ2-1	CAWSLGWVRNEQFF	TGTGCCTGGAGTCTGGGGTGGGTCCGCAATGAGCAGTTCTTC
.	TRBV27	14	few	TRBJ2-4	CASSLHPSGNIQYF	TGTGCCAGCAGTTTACACCCGTCGGGAAACATTCAGTACTTC
.	TRBV4-2	14	few	TRBJ2-3	CASSQDIPGHTQYF	TGTGCCAGCAGCCAAGATATCCCAGGGCATACGCAGTATTTT
.	TRBV28	16	.	TRBJ2-5	CASSSYDREVRETQYF	TGTGCCAGCAGTTCCTACGACAGGGAGGTGCGGGAGACCCAGTACTTC
.	TRBV7-2	15	.	TRBJ1-4	CASRLESGFNEKLFF	TGTGCCAGCAGACTAGAGTCCGGATTTAATGAAAAACTGTTTTTT
.	TRBV6-6	12	.	TRBJ2-7	CASSPSVYEQYF	TGTGCCAGCAGTCCTAGCGTGTACGAGCAGTACTTC
TRBD1	TRBV27	14	few	TRBJ1-5	CASRRDRGNQPQHF	TGTGCCAGCAGAAGGGACAGGGGCAATCAGCCCCAGCATTTT
.	TRBV7-2	15	.	TRBJ2-3	CASSLYWGTGDTQYF	TGTGCCAGCAGCTTATACTGGGGTACGGGAGATACGCAGTATTTT
TRBD2	TRBV29-1	18	.	TRBJ2-3	CSVYAGLAGVRSTDTQYF	TGCAGCGTTTATGCTGGACTAGCGGGAGTCCGGAGCACAGATACGCAGTATTTT
.	TRBV5-1	15	.	TRBJ2-5	CASSLIPGRGETQYF	TGCGCCAGCAGCTTGATACCGGGACGGGGAGAGACCCAGTACTTC
.	TRBV28	14	.	TRBJ2-5	CASRRSPGEETQYF	TGTGCCAGCAGACGCAGTCCGGGAGAAGAGACCCAGTACTTC
TRBD2	TRBV4-3	17	few	TRBJ2-5	CASSQDTYGRGAQTQYF	TGCGCCAGCAGCCAAGATACTTACGGGAGGGGGGCGCAGACCCAGTACTTC
.	TRBV15	15	.	TRBJ2-4	CATSREDGSGNIQYF	TGTGCCACCAGCAGAGAGGATGGTAGCGGAAACATTCAGTACTTC
TRBD1	TRBV10-3	14	.	TRBJ2-7	CAISGGTGFYEQYF	TGTGCCATCAGTGGAGGGACAGGGTTCTACGAGCAGTACTTC
TRBD1	TRBV2	14	.	TRBJ1-4	CASNGDSRNEKLFF	TGTGCCAGCAACGGGGACAGCCGTAATGAAAAACTGTTTTTT
.	TRBV21-1	18	.	TRBJ2-6	CASSLLRATDSGANVLTF	TGTGCCAGCAGCCTCCTGAGGGCCACGGACTCTGGGGCCAACGTCCTGACTTTC
.	TRBV4-1	16	.	TRBJ2-1	CASSQGTAWAYNEQFF	TGCGCCAGCAGCCAAGGAACGGCGTGGGCCTACAATGAGCAGTTCTTC
.	TRBV28	14	.	TRBJ2-1	CASSLSRGSDEQFF	TGTGCCAGCAGTTTATCTCGGGGGAGTGATGAGCAGTTCTTC
TRBD1	TRBV25-1	16	few	TRBJ1-2	CASSAGTGTSNYGYTF	TGTGCCAGCAGTGCCGGGACAGGGACGTCCAACTATGGCTACACCTTC